This TCR beta chain originates from a study of cytomegalovirus exposure and HLA in healthy donors. The wider study: Samples from HLA-typed donors yielded approximately 80 million unique TCRs in an early data release. Study observations and caveats: Through in vitro validation, a few CMV-associated chains were shown to be specific for CMV antigens. Donor immune exposure was known only as CMV serostatus.

Both 60 Vbeta primers and 13 Jbeta primers went into the PCR. TCRdb keeps only in-frame clones here, not all; method: immunoSEQ multiplex PCR. The table records 100,000 to 120,000 clones, more than 65% of them present only once. The V and J ends lost 3 bases and 4 bases respectively, with 12 bases between them. The CDR3 spans 15 residues. Germline V gene lookup returns CDR1 MDHEN and CDR2 SYDVKM. As to this clone: Its matching antigen is unknown.

The material sequenced was PBMCs. The sequence was obtained from a man aged 40-50 years in good health and CMV-seropositive. The chain joins TRBV28 to TRBJ1-4; D remains unclear. The CDR3 DNA reads as TGTGCCAGCAGTTTCCTCGAGGAACATAATGAAAAACTGTTTTTT. This codes for CASSFLEEHNEKLFF.